Reported below is one T cell receptor beta chain. No cognate antigen has been identified for it. Base qualities were left out, and no much larger clone turns up one base away. TCRbeta CDR3 regions were amplified from genomic DNA by means of the immunoSEQ Assay, a bias-controlled multiplex PCR. The study's own analysis went as follows. The number of nucleated cells in each sample was estimated from the amplification of reference gene primers within the assay. To quantify the absolute abundance of each unique TCRbeta CDR3 rearrangement, sequence reads were collapsed and filtered. For each sample, productive Simpson clonality was calculated as the square root of Simpson's diversity index over productive rearrangements. Held by TCRdb, this immuneACCESS table contains in-frame sequences only and omits some clones. Under half of the omission traces to an unresolved V gene where checked; the cause of the rest is unknown. That table supplies the V and J calls and clone size; D and trimming were determined from the DNA. The sample contains over 30,000 clones, approximately 91% of them found a single time. The ten most abundant clones make up more than 9.5% of the sample.

This entry belongs to a study of blood T cell repertoires in COVID-19 (dated by TCRdb to about 2020). Concerning the study at large: Samples covering the acute and convalescent phases of COVID-19 were provided by collaborators in the United States, Italy and Spain. The samples were drawn from two sources: the first 160 participants of the ongoing ImmuneRACE study, and some 1,300 subjects contributed by 6 global collaborators. The material from the prospective study consisted of cDNA or gDNA derived from T cells, B-cell-depleted T cells, or PBMCs. The sample metadata nearly always contained a de-identified subject ID, COVID-19 status, age in years and sex. The dataset comprised deeply sampled blood TCRbeta repertoires from subjects exposed to, actively infected with, or recovered from COVID-19. A freely available public database, intended as a resource for researchers studying the immune response to SARS-CoV-2, is where the repertoires were released. HLA class I and class II types, where available, came from metadata supplied by the sample provider rather than from assay-based typing. Findings and caveats that apply to the study as a whole: The amount of clinical and demographic metadata varied by source and participant and was provided uncurated.

Each collaborating institution followed its own protocols to collect whole blood in K2EDTA tubes. For TCRbeta analysis, collaborator samples were shipped as frozen whole blood, as isolated PBMCs, or as DNA extracted from either sample type. Its CDR3 holds 15 amino acids, cysteine through phenylalanine. The CDR3 DNA has 45 bases and is translated from base 1. From a lookup of the germline V gene (reference sequence), CDR1 and CDR2 are SEHNR and FQNEAQ. Ends trimmed: V by 2 bases, J by 5 bases; bases unmatched to a gene: 4. The sequenced sample consisted of peripheral blood. This clonotype was sampled from a human donor in a cohort sampled during active COVID-19. The receptor chain draws on TRBV7-9 and TRBJ2-5; 11 central bases correspond to TRBD1. This receptor carries the CDR3 CASSLRTGGLETQYF. The nucleotide sequence is given as TGTGCCAGCAGCTTAAGGACAGGGGGCTTGGAGACCCAGTACTTC.